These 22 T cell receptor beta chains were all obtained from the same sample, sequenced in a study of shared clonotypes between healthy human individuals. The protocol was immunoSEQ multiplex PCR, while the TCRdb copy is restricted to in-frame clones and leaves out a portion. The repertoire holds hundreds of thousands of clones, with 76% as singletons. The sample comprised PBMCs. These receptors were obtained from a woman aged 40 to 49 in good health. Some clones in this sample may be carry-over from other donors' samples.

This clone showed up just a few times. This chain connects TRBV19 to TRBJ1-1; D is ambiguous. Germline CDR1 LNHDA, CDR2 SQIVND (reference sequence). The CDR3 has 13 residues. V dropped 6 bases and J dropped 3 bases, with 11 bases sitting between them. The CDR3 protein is CASRASWDTEAFF. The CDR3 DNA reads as TGTGCCAGTAGAGCCAGCTGGGACACTGAAGCTTTCTTT. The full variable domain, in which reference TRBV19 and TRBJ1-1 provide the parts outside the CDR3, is DGGITQSPKYLFRKEGQNVTLSCEQNLNHDAMYWYRQDPGQGLRLIYYSQIVNDFQKGDIAEGYSVSREKKESFPLTVTSAQKNPTAFYLCASRASWDTEAFFGQGTRLTVV.

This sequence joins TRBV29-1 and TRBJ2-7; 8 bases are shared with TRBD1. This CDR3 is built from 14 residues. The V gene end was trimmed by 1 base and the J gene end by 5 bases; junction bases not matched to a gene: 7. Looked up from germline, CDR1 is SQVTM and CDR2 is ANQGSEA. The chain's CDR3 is CSVEGTGNSNEQYF. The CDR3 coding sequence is TGCAGCGTTGAAGGGACAGGGAATAGTAACGAGCAGTACTTC.

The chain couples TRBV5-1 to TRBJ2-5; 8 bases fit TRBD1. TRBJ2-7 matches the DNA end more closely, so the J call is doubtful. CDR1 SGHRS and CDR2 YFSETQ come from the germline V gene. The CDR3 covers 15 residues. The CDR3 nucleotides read TGCGCCAGCAGCTTGGGCGGACAGGGAGGATGCGAGCAGTACTTC. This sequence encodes CASSLGGQGGCEQYF.

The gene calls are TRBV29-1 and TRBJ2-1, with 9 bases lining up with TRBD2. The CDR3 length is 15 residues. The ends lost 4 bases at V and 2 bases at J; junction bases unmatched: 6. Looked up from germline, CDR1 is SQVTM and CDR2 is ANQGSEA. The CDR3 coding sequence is TGCAGCGTTGTAGGCCTAGCGGGAACCTACAATGAGCAGTTCTTC. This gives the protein CSVVGLAGTYNEQFF.

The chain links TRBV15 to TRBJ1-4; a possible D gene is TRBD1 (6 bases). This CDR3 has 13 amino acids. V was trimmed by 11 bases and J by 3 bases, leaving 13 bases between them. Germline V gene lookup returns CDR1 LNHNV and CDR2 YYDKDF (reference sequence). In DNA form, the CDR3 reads TGTGCCGGGTCGCGGGGGCCTAATGAAAAACTGTTTTTT. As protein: CAGSRGPNEKLFF.

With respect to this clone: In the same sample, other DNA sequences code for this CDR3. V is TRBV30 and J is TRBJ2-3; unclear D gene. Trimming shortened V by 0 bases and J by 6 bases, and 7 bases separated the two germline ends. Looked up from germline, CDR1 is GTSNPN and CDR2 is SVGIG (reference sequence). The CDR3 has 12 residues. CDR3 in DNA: TGTGCCTGGAGTGTACTGGGCGATACGCAGTATTTT. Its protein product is CAWSVLGDTQYF.

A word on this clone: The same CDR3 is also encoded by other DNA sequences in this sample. This CDR3 is CSVDQGQETQYF. CDR3 bases: TGCAGCGTTGATCAGGGGCAAGAGACCCAGTACTTC. This chain uses TRBV29-1 with TRBJ2-5; possibly TRBD1 for D (6 bases). The CDR3 loop spans 12 amino acids. V was clipped by 3 bases and J by 2 bases, with 7 bases between them. CDR1 is SQVTM, CDR2 ANQGSEA, per germline.

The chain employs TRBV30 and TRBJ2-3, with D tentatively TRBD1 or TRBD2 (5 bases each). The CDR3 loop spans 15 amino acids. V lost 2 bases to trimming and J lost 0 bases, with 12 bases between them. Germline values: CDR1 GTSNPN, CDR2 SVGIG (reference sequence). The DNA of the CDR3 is TGTGCCTGGAGTCCTAGGGACCCTAGCACAGATACGCAGTATTTT. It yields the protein CAWSPRDPSTDTQYF.

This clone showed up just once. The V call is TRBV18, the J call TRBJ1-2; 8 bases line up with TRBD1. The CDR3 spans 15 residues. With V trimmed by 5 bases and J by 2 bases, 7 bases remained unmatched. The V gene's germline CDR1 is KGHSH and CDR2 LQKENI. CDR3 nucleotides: TGTGCCAGCTCAGACGACAGGGGTAGGAACTATGGCTACACCTTC. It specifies CASSDDRGRNYGYTF.

CDR3 residues: CASRSTGGLLYGYTF. In nucleotides, the CDR3 is TGTGCCAGTAGAAGTACAGGGGGCCTTCTCTATGGCTACACCTTC. The chain carries TRBV19 and TRBJ1-2, with 9 bases lining up with TRBD1. This CDR3 spans 15 amino acids. Trimming at V came to 6 bases and at J to 4 bases, leaving 9 bases not matched to a gene. Per the germline V gene, CDR1 is LNHDA and CDR2 is SQIVND (reference sequence).

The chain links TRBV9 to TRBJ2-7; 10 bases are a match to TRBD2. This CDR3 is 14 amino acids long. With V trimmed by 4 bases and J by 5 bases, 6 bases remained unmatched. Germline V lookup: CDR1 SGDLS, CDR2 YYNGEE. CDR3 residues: CASSPSGRGNEQYF. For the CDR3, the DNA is TGTGCCAGCAGCCCTAGCGGGAGAGGCAACGAGCAGTACTTC.

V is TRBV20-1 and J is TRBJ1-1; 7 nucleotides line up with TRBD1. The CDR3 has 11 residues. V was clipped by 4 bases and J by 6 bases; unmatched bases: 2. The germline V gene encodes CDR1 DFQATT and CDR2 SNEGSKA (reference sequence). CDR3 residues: CSAKQGPEAFF. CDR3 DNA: TGCAGTGCTAAACAGGGGCCTGAAGCTTTCTTT.

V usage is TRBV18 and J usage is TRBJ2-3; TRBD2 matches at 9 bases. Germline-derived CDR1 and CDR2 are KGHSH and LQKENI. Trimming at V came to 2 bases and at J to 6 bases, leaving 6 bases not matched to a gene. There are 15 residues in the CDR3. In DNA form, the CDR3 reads TGTGCCAGCTCACCAATGGCGGGAGGGCAGGATACGCAGTATTTT. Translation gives CASSPMAGGQDTQYF.

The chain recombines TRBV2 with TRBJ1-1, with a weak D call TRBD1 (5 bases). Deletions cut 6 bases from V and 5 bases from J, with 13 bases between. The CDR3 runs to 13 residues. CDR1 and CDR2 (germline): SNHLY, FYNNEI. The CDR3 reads CASSYGAATEAFF. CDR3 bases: TGTGCCAGCAGCTACGGGGCGGCTACTGAAGCTTTCTTT.

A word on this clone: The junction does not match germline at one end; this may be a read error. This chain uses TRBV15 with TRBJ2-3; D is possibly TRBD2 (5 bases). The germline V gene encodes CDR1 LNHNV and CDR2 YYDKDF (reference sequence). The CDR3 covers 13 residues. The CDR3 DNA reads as TGTGCCACCAGCAGAGGGCTAGCAGATACGCGGTATTTT. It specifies CATSRGLADTRYF.

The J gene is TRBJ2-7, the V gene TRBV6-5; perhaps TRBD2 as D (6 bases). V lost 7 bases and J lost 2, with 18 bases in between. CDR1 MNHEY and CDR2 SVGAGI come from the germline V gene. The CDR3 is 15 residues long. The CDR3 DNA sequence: TGTGCCAGCACCAGAGCCGGAGGAGGGCCCTACGAGCAGTACTTC. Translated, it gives CASTRAGGGPYEQYF.

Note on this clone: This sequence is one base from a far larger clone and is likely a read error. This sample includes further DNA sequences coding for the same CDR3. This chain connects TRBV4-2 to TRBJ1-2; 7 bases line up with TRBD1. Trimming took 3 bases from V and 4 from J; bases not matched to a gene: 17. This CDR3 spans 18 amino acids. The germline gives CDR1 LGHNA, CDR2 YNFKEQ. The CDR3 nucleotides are TGTGCCAGCAGCCACGCCACCCCTGACAGGGTCCCTGGCTATGGCTACACCTTC. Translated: CASSHATPDRVPGYGYTF.

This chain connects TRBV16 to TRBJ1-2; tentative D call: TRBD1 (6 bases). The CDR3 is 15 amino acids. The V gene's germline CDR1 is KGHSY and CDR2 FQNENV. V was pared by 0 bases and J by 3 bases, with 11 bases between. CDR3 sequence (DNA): TGTGCCAGCAGCCAATCTGCAGGGGCCTACTATGGCTACACCTTC. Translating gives CASSQSAGAYYGYTF.

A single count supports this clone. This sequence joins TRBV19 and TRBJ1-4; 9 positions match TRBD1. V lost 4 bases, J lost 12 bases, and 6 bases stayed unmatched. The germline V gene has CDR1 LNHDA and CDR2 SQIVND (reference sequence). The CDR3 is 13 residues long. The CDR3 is CASSTSGQGELFF. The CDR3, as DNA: TGTGCCAGTAGTACCTCGGGACAGGGAGAACTGTTTTTT. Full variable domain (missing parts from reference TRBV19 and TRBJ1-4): DGGITQSPKYLFRKEGQNVTLSCEQNLNHDAMYWYRQDPGQGLRLIYYSQIVNDFQKGDIAEGYSVSREKKESFPLTVTSAQKNPTAFYLCASSTSGQGELFFGSGTQLSVL.

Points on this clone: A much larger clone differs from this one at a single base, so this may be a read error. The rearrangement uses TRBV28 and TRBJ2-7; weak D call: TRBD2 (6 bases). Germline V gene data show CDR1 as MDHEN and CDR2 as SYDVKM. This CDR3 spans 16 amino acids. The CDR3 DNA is TGTGCCAGCAGTTCCAGATCGCGCGGGACGGGTTACGGGCAGTACTTC. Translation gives CASSSRSRGTGYGQYF.

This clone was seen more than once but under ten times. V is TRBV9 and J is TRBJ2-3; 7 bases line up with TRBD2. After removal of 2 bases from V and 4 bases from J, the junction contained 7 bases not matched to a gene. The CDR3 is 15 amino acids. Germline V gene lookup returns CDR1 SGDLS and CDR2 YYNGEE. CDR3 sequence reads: CASSVTSVGPDTQYF. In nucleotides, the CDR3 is TGTGCCAGCAGCGTCACTAGCGTCGGGCCAGATACGCAGTATTTT.

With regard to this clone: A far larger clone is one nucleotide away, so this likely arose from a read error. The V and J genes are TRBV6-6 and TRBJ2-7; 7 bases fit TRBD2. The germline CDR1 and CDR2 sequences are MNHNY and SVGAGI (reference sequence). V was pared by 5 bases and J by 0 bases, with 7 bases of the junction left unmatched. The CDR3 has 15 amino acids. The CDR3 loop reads CASSQSSGRSYEQYF. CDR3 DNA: TGTGCCAGCAGTCAATCTAGCGGACGCTCCTACGAGCAGTACTTC.